The clone carrying this T cell receptor (beta chain) was counted many times. Its specificity is unknown. The ends lost 3 bases at V and 3 bases at J; junction bases unmatched: 4. The CDR3 totals 14 residues. The source of the sample is a study of Graves' ophthalmopathy and Graves' hyperthyroidism. General observations from the study: A 13-signature model separated ophthalmopathy from stable hyperthyroidism, about 88% sensitivity, roughly 80% specificity.

Enrollment excluded any patients with other autoimmune diseases, uncontrolled infections, pregnancy or lactation. The TCR beta CDR3 regions underwent amplification from RNA transcripts. In the first round, RT-PCR was carried out with HTBI primers, and a multiplex PCR formed the second round. TCRdb processed the multiplex PCR reads anew with MiXCR; each CDR3 protein has one entry. In the table there are fewer than 350,000 distinct CDR3 sequences, under 20% of which are singletons. The chain employs TRBV12-3 or TRBV12-4 and TRBJ2-7; 8 nucleotides match TRBD2. The source is an adult man with Graves' ophthalmopathy. Sequencing input: peripheral blood. The CDR3 loop is CASSLAAGVYEQYF. DNA of the CDR3: TGTGCCAGCAGTTTGGCAGCGGGAGTCTACGAGCAGTACTTC.